This record concerns one TCR beta chain sequence. Antigen specificity is unknown. Unsorted samples relied on tens of millions of PBMCs, which served as the source of genomic DNA. The data derive from a study of shared clonotypes between healthy human individuals. The table came from immunoSEQ multiplex PCR; TCRdb's copy has only in-frame clones and leaves some out. The sample lists some 530,000 clones, approximately 81% seen once, with 12% in the top ten. General study findings and limits: Only blood was sampled, and tissue TCR repertoires likely differ from blood ones. Genetic and exposure-history diversity was limited by the small donor number. An expected dependence of interdonor clonotype sharing on sequencing depth was noted.

In germline, CDR1 is LGHNA, CDR2 YNFKEQ. Trimming took off 0 bases at V and 7 bases at J, with 10 bases between the two ends. The CDR3 runs 14 residues. This sequence was found in a woman aged 40 to 55 in good health. Some clones in this sample may be carry-over from other donors' samples. Sequencing was performed on PBMCs. The rearrangement links TRBV4-2 to TRBJ2-1; possible D gene TRBD2, 5 bases. CDR3 sequence: CASSQDNSGNEQFF. Written as DNA, the CDR3 is TGTGCCAGCAGCCAAGATAATTCGGGAAATGAGCAGTTCTTC.